Below are 7 T cell receptor beta chains sequenced from a single sample in a study of glioma-infiltrating T cells after dendritic cell vaccination. Measured with immunoSEQ multiplex PCR; TCRdb has only the in-frame clones, and not every one. The table lists 71,000 or so clones, approximately 80% of them singletons. The material was blood, obtained before dendritic cell vaccination. These receptors all come from a human donor with glioblastoma.

This clone was detected only once. The chain uses TRBV4-3 and TRBJ2-2; 11 bases align to TRBD2. Germline V gene lookup returns CDR1 LGHNA and CDR2 YSLEER. This CDR3 is built from 19 residues. V lost 4 bases, J lost 5 bases, and 15 bases stayed unmatched. CDR3 in amino acids: CASSRNLGASGGKTGELFF. The DNA of the CDR3 is TGCGCCAGCAGCCGGAACCTAGGGGCTAGCGGGGGGAAAACCGGGGAGCTGTTTTTT.

This clone came up once. V and J are TRBV5-1 and TRBJ1-2, with a weak D call TRBD1 (6 bases). V was shortened by 0 bases and J by 4 bases, with 10 bases between the two germline ends. The CDR3 runs 14 residues. Germline V gene data show CDR1 as SGHRS and CDR2 as YFSETQ. The CDR3 sequence is CASSLEGTLYGYTF. CDR3 DNA sequence: TGCGCCAGCAGCTTGGAGGGGACACTCTATGGCTACACCTTC. Looking up the rest from reference TRBV5-1 and TRBJ1-2 gives the full variable domain: KAGVTQTPRYLIKTRGQQVTLSCSPISGHRSVSWYQQTPGQGLQFLFEYFSETQRNKGNFPGRFSGRQFSNSRSEMNVSTLELGDSALYLCASSLEGTLYGYTFGSGTRLTVV.

The chain joins TRBV10-3 to TRBJ2-2; 9 nucleotides line up with TRBD2. Germline V gives CDR1 ENHRY, CDR2 SYGVKD. The CDR3 covers 20 residues. V lost 2 bases to trimming and J lost 2 bases; unmatched junction nucleotides: 15. The CDR3 is CAISEGLAGDRFSNTGELFF. CDR3 sequence (DNA): TGTGCCATCAGTGAGGGGTTAGCGGGGGACCGGTTTTCTAACACCGGGGAGCTGTTTTTT.

The genes are TRBV7-3 and TRBJ2-1; D is unclear. Deletions cut 1 base from V and 2 bases from J, with 9 bases between. The germline V gene encodes CDR1 SGHTA and CDR2 FQGTGA. CDR3 length: 15 residues. The CDR3 sequence is CASSLRHSPYNEQFF. The CDR3 DNA reads TGTGCCAGCAGCTTAAGACACTCTCCCTACAATGAGCAGTTCTTC. The whole variable domain, remainder taken from reference TRBV7-3 and TRBJ2-1, is GAGVSQTPSNKVTEKGKYVELRCDPISGHTALYWYRQSLGQGPEFLIYFQGTGAADDSGLPNDRFFAVRPEGSVSTLKIQRTERGDSAVYLCASSLRHSPYNEQFFGPGTRLTVL.

The chain uses TRBV4-1 and TRBJ1-1; a possible D gene is TRBD1 (6 bases). Deletions cut 0 bases from V and 6 bases from J, with 14 bases between. The CDR3 is made up of 15 amino acids. Germline loops: CDR1 MGHRA, CDR2 YSYEKL. The CDR3 is CASSQDDGEGAEAFF. Written as DNA, the CDR3 is TGCGCCAGCAGCCAAGATGATGGGGAGGGGGCTGAAGCTTTCTTT.

The rearrangement joins TRBV7-9 to TRBJ2-2, with 7 positions matching TRBD1. Per germline, CDR1 SEHNR and CDR2 FQNEAQ (reference sequence). J gave up 0 bases and V 5 bases, and 9 bases lay outside the gene matches. The CDR3 sequence is 17 residues long. CDR3 residues: CASSPSAGTANTGELFF. CDR3 bases: TGTGCCAGCAGCCCATCGGCCGGGACAGCGAACACCGGGGAGCTGTTTTTT.

The V and J genes are TRBV5-6 and TRBJ2-7, with D perhaps TRBD1 (6 bases). The CDR3 runs to 12 residues. Germline V lookup: CDR1 SGHDT, CDR2 YYEEEE. Trimming cost V 6 bases and J 3 bases, with 10 bases left between them. The CDR3 region is CASTTDSYEQYF. The CDR3 DNA sequence: TGTGCCAGCACCACGGACAGCTACGAGCAGTACTTC.